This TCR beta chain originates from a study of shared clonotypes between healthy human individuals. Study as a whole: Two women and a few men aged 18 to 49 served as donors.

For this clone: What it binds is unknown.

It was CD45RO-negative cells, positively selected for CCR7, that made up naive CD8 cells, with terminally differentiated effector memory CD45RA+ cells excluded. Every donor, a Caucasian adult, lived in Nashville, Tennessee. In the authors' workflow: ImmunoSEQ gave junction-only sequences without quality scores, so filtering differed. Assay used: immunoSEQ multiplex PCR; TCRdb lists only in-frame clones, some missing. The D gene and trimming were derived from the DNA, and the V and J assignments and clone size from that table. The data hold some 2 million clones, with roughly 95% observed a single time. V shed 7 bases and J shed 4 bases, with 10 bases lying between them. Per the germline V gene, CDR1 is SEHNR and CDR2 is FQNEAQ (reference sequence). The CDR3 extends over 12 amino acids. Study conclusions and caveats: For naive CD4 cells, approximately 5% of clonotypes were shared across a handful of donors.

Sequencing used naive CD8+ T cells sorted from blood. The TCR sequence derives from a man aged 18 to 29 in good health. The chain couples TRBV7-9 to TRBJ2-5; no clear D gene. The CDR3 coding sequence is TGTGCCAGCACCCCGTCTCCAGAGACCCAGTACTTC. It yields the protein CASTPSPETQYF. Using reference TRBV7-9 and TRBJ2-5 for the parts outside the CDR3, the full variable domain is DTGVSQNPRHKITKRGQNVTFRCDPISEHNRLYWYRQTLGQGPEFLTYFQNEAQLEKSRLLSDRFSAERPKGSFSTLEIQRTEQGDSAMYLCASTPSPETQYFGPGTRLLVL.